Listed below are T cell receptor beta chains from one sample, sequenced in a study of CXCR3-negative and CXCR3-positive naive CD8 T cells. TCRdb reprocessed the 5' RACE reads and keeps a single row for each CDR3 protein, giving no DNA. This repertoire includes approximately 52,000 distinct CDR3 sequences. Input material: memory CD8+ T cells from blood. The receptors here all came from a human donor in good health. Some clones in this sample may be carry-over from other donors' samples. The CDR3 runs from the conserved cysteine through the conserved F or W. Not all rows give a size; the values are once, few, many and, for expanded clones, a class.

clone_size	v_call	j_call	cdr3_aa
-	TRBV20-1	TRBJ1-1	CSATQDDRVTEAFF
-	TRBV7-3	TRBJ2-2	CASSLNTGELFF
-	TRBV29-1	TRBJ2-7	CSVNTGSSSYEQYF
medium-sized	TRBV12-3/TRBV12-4	TRBJ2-7	CASSLSREIYEQYF
-	TRBV2	TRBJ2-2	CASRVAGENTGGLFF
-	TRBV7-9	TRBJ2-7	CASGVLAPDEEQYF
-	TRBV4-3	TRBJ2-6	CASSQEPGGSGANVLTF
-	TRBV29-1	TRBJ1-1	CSVEASGDTEAFF
-	TRBV20-1	TRBJ2-6	CSAITSGISGANVLTF
-	TRBV7-2	TRBJ1-1	CASSLVRNTGGMNTEAFF
-	TRBV14	TRBJ2-7	CASSQSYLGTDGEQYF
-	TRBV6-2/TRBV6-3	TRBJ2-7	CASSRTENYEQYF
-	TRBV14	TRBJ2-7	CASSQWDTFNSYEQYF
-	TRBV2	TRBJ2-7	CASNPKGTYEQYF